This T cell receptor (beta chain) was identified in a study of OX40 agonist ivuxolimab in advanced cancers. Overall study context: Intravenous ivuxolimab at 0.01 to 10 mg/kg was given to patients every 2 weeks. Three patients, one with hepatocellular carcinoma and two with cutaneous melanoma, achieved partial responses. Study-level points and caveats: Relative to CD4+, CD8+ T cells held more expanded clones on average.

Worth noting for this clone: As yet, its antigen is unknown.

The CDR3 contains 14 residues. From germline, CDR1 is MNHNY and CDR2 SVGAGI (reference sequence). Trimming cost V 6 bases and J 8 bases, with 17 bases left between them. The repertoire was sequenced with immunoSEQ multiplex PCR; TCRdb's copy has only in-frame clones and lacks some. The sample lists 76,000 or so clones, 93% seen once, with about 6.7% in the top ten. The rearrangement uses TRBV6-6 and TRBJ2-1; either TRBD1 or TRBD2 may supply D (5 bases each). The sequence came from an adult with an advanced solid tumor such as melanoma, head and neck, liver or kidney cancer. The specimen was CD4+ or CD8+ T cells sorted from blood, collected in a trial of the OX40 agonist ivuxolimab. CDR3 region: CASSRALQGDEQFF. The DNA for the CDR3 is TGTGCCAGCAGCAGGGCCCTCCAGGGAGATGAGCAGTTCTTC.